These 17 T cell receptor beta chains share one sample of origin, sequenced in a study of blood T cell repertoires in COVID-19. Some clones are missing from TCRdb's copy, which holds only in-frame ones; the method was immunoSEQ multiplex PCR. In the table there are 350,000 to 450,000 clones, roughly 89% of which are singletons. The material sequenced was PBMCs or T cells enriched from blood (not recorded which). These receptors came from a woman under 40 who had recovered from COVID-19.

This chain joins TRBV12-5 and TRBJ1-1; D gene uncertain. Trimming pared 0 bases from V and 0 bases from J, leaving 14 bases between. The CDR3 contains 17 residues. The germline CDR1 and CDR2 sequences are LGHNT and FRNRAP. CDR3 in DNA: TGTGCTAGTGGTTTGGTTTTAGAAAACTACATGAACACTGAAGCTTTCTTT. Protein: CASGLVLENYMNTEAFF.

This chain uses TRBV15 with TRBJ2-3, with 8 bases fitting TRBD2. Germline CDR1 reads LNHNV; CDR2 reads YYDKDF (reference sequence). V shed 7 bases, J shed 3 bases, and the junction held 9 bases outside the gene matches. CDR3 length equals 15 residues. CDR3 coding DNA: TGTGCCACCACCAAGAACCAGCGGGAGACAGATACGCAGTATTTT. Protein: CATTKNQRETDTQYF.

The CDR3 bases are TGTGCCAGCAGCGCGCCAGGCAGGGAAAAACTGTTTTTT. It yields the protein CASSAPGREKLFF. The chain uses TRBV3-1 (or the pseudogene TRBV3-2) and TRBJ1-4; no definite D call. Germline V gives CDR1 LGHDT, CDR2 YNNKEL (reference sequence). The CDR3 spans 13 residues. The germline V and J ends were trimmed by 5 bases and 8 bases, with 12 bases remaining between them.

V and J are TRBV25-1 and TRBJ1-1; no clear D. The CDR3 covers 14 residues. Germline V lookup: CDR1 MGHDK, CDR2 SYGVNS. V was trimmed by 3 bases and J by 1 base, leaving 9 bases between them. This CDR3 reads CASSEYGANTEAFF. CDR3 coding DNA: TGTGCCAGCAGTGAGTATGGAGCGAACACTGAAGCTTTCTTT.

The gene calls are TRBV9 and TRBJ2-5, with D uncertain. The germline V gene has CDR1 SGDLS and CDR2 YYNGEE. The CDR3 totals 14 residues. V was trimmed by 2 bases and J by 3 bases, leaving 11 bases between them. CDR3 residues: CASSVTDLKETQYF. The CDR3 DNA follows: TGTGCCAGCAGCGTTACTGACTTAAAAGAGACCCAGTACTTC.

This sequence joins TRBV10-3 and TRBJ1-1; TRBD1 aligns across 12 bases. With V trimmed by 9 bases and J by 5 bases, 4 bases remained unmatched. The CDR3 is 13 amino acids. Germline CDR1 reads ENHRY; CDR2 reads SYGVKD. The CDR3 DNA reads as TGTGCCATGGGGACAGGGGGCATGACTGAAGCTTTCTTT. Its protein product is CAMGTGGMTEAFF.

The chain recombines TRBV24-1 with TRBJ2-2, with TRBD2 matching 12 bases. Trimming took 7 bases from V and 5 from J; bases not matched to a gene: 1. There are 14 residues in the CDR3. Looked up from germline, CDR1 is KGHDR and CDR2 is SFDVKD. The CDR3 region is CATRGTSGTGELFF. CDR3 nucleotides: TGTGCCACCAGGGGGACTAGCGGGACCGGGGAGCTGTTTTTT.

The V and J genes are TRBV5-4 and TRBJ2-5, with 10 bases that match TRBD2. CDR1 is SGHNT and CDR2 is YYREEE in the germline V gene (reference sequence). Trimming took 3 bases from V and 0 from J; bases not matched to a gene: 8. CDR3 length: 17 residues. The CDR3 sequence: CASSYSRTSGYQETQYF. DNA of the CDR3: TGTGCCAGCAGCTACTCACGGACTAGCGGTTACCAAGAGACCCAGTACTTC.

This clone was seen a single time. The chain has TRBV25-1 and TRBJ1-5, with D maybe TRBD1 (5 bases). Per germline, CDR1 MGHDK and CDR2 SYGVNS. V lost 5 bases and J 6 bases, leaving 14 bases between the germline ends. This CDR3 contains 14 residues. In DNA form, the CDR3 reads TGTGCCAGCAGTCGAGGACAAGCCGTTCAGCCCCAGCATTTT. This encodes CASSRGQAVQPQHF.

This chain links TRBV19 with TRBJ1-5; D gene uncertain. Germline CDR1 is LNHDA and CDR2 is SQIVND (reference sequence). The germline V and J ends were trimmed by 7 bases and 2 bases, with 12 bases remaining between them. The length of the CDR3 is 14 residues. The CDR3 nucleotides read TGTGCCAGTAAAGGCTTCGGGGGCAATCAGCCCCAGCATTTT. Translation gives CASKGFGGNQPQHF.

The CDR3 loop reads CSVVGGRGGEKLFF. The CDR3 bases are TGCAGCGTTGTCGGGGGGCGAGGGGGTGAAAAACTGTTTTTT. V gene TRBV29-1 combines with J gene TRBJ1-4, with D tentatively TRBD1 (6 bases). Germline lookup yields CDR1 SQVTM and CDR2 ANQGSEA. Deletions cut 4 bases from V and 7 bases from J, with 16 bases between. The CDR3 is 14 residues long.

This clone appeared once. The chain joins TRBV19 to TRBJ1-2; D unclear. The CDR3 sequence is 13 residues long. V lost 7 bases to trimming and J lost 6 bases, with 15 bases between them. The germline V gene has CDR1 LNHDA and CDR2 SQIVND (reference sequence). Here the CDR3 DNA reads TGTGCCAGTACCATACGGGGTTTCCATGGCTACACCTTC. Protein: CASTIRGFHGYTF.

The V call is TRBV3-1 (or the pseudogene TRBV3-2), the J call TRBJ2-7; possibly TRBD1 for D (5 bases). This CDR3 has 13 residues. Deletions cut 2 bases from V and 5 bases from J, with 10 bases between. Looked up from germline, CDR1 is LGHDT and CDR2 is YNNKEL (reference sequence). The CDR3: CASSQMQGNEQYF. CDR3 DNA: TGTGCCAGCAGCCAAATGCAGGGCAACGAGCAGTACTTC.

The gene calls are TRBV6-6 and TRBJ1-3; the D is unclear. Trimming stripped 6 bases from V and 4 bases from J, with 13 bases between. Germline V lookup: CDR1 MNHNY, CDR2 SVGAGI (reference sequence). The length of the CDR3 is 14 residues. The CDR3 is CASSVGRSGNTIYF. The DNA of the CDR3 is TGTGCCAGCAGCGTCGGCAGGTCCGGAAACACCATATATTTT.

The V gene is TRBV5-6, the J gene TRBJ2-2; perhaps TRBD1 as D (5 bases). Germline-derived CDR1 and CDR2 are SGHDT and YYEEEE. V lost 0 bases and J lost 6, with 6 bases in between. The CDR3 extends over 13 amino acids. CDR3 residues: CASSLDRPGELFF. The CDR3 DNA reads as TGTGCCAGCAGCTTGGACAGGCCCGGGGAGCTGTTTTTT.

The chain is built from TRBV19 and TRBJ1-4, with D possibly being TRBD1 (5 bases). Germline lookup yields CDR1 LNHDA and CDR2 SQIVND (reference sequence). There are 14 residues in the CDR3. The V and J ends lost 5 bases and 6 bases respectively, with 13 bases between them. The CDR3 here is CASSQSRVDEKLFF. The DNA of the CDR3 is TGTGCCAGTAGTCAGAGCAGGGTGGATGAAAAACTGTTTTTT.

CDR3 amino acids: CASSLTRGWHEQFF. Written as DNA, the CDR3 is TGTGCCAGCAGTTTAACGAGGGGGTGGCATGAGCAGTTCTTC. J is TRBJ2-1 and V is TRBV28; D possibly corresponds to TRBD1 (6 bases). Germline-derived CDR1 and CDR2 are MDHEN and SYDVKM. The CDR3 has 14 residues. V was clipped by 2 bases and J by 8 bases, with 13 bases between them.